One sample yielded the 3 T cell receptor beta chains listed below, sequenced in a study of shared clonotypes between healthy human individuals. Sequencing was performed with immunoSEQ multiplex PCR; in TCRdb, only in-frame clones are kept and a portion is missing. The sample contains some 2.3 million clones, approximately 95% of which appear only once. Sequences were obtained from naive CD4+ T cells from PBMCs. Subset: CD45RA+ positively selected. The source is a man aged 18 to 29 in good health. Some clones in this sample may be carry-over from other donors' samples.

This sequence joins TRBV9 and TRBJ2-2; 7 bases align to TRBD1. Germline loops: CDR1 SGDLS, CDR2 YYNGEE. The CDR3 length is 17 residues. Trimming cost V 4 bases and J 2 bases; bases outside gene matches: 11. The CDR3 coding sequence is TGTGCCAGCAGCCCGAATCCTCGGGACAGAAACACCGGGGAGCTGTTTTTT. This translates into CASSPNPRDRNTGELFF.

The chain combines TRBV19 with TRBJ2-3; TRBD2 agrees at 10 bases. There are 16 residues in the CDR3. CDR1 LNHDA and CDR2 SQIVND come from the germline V gene (reference sequence). Trimming took 6 bases from V and 0 from J; bases not matched to a gene: 6. The CDR3, as DNA: TGTGCCAGTAGCTCCGCGACTAGCGGGAGCACAGATACGCAGTATTTT. It yields the protein CASSSATSGSTDTQYF.

A few counts support this clone. This chain links TRBV6-1 with TRBJ1-5; no firm D call. V was cut by 5 bases and J by 7 bases, with 6 bases left in between. Germline-derived CDR1 and CDR2 are MNHNS and SASEGT. The CDR3 loop spans 11 amino acids. CDR3 DNA: TGTGCCAGCAGTCATGACCAGCCCCAGCATTTT. Translation gives CASSHDQPQHF.